These 23 T cell receptor beta chains were sequenced from one sample in a study of cytomegalovirus exposure and HLA in healthy donors. The PCR ran on 60 Vbeta and 13 Jbeta primers. TCRdb keeps only in-frame clones here, not all; method: immunoSEQ multiplex PCR. The sample lists approximately 170,000 clones; 65% to 85% were seen once. Sequencing was performed on PBMCs. The receptors come from a male donor in good health and CMV-seronegative.

The chain links TRBV19 to TRBJ1-5; a possible D gene is TRBD1 (6 bases). Germline V CDR1 and CDR2: LNHDA, SQIVND (reference sequence). This CDR3 contains 16 residues. V was clipped by 3 bases and J by 4 bases, with 16 bases between them. CDR3 coding DNA: TGTGCCAGTAGTATGGGGACACCGGGGGGAAATCAGCCCCAGCATTTT. Amino acids: CASSMGTPGGNQPQHF.

The rearrangement links TRBV7-2 to TRBJ2-1, with TRBD2 matching over 8 bases. The J segment lost 2 bases and the V segment lost 1 base, leaving 1 base of the junction unmatched. The CDR3 consists of 15 residues. Germline V CDR1 and CDR2: SGHTA, FQGNSA. In nucleotides, the CDR3 is TGTGCCAGCAGCTTAGATAGCGGGGCCTACAATGAGCAGTTCTTC. It specifies CASSLDSGAYNEQFF.

The chain recombines TRBV5-1 with TRBJ1-1, with TRBD1 as a possible D gene (5 bases). V lost 3 bases to trimming and J lost 8 bases, with 14 bases between them. From germline, CDR1 is SGHRS and CDR2 YFSETQ. The CDR3 is 13 residues long. The CDR3 DNA reads TGCGCCAGCAGCTCTACAGGACCCTGGGAAGCTTTCTTT. It codes for CASSSTGPWEAFF.

The rearrangement links TRBV7-9 to TRBJ2-5, with 14 bases that match TRBD2. Germline V lookup: CDR1 SEHNR, CDR2 FQNEAQ (reference sequence). V was clipped by 4 bases and J by 1 base; unmatched bases: 5. The CDR3 is 17 residues long. The CDR3 DNA reads TGTGCCAGCAGCTCGGGGACTAGCGGGAGCTTCCAAGAGACCCAGTACTTC. Translated: CASSSGTSGSFQETQYF. Full variable domain (remainder filled in from reference TRBV7-9 and TRBJ2-5): DTGVSQNPRHKITKRGQNVTFRCDPISEHNRLYWYRQTLGQGPEFLTYFQNEAQLEKSRLLSDRFSAERPKGSFSTLEIQRTEQGDSAMYLCASSSGTSGSFQETQYFGPGTRLLVL.

The V gene is TRBV7-8, the J gene TRBJ2-5, with D possibly TRBD2 on 7 matching bases. In germline, CDR1 is SGHVS, CDR2 FQNEAQ. CDR3 size: 14 residues. V lost 5 bases to trimming and J lost 5 bases, with 15 bases between them. CDR3 coding DNA: TGTGCCAGCAGCATGTTACGGGGGGCGGAGACCCAGTACTTC. Its protein is CASSMLRGAETQYF.

This rearrangement joins TRBV5-6 to TRBJ2-7; 10 bases match TRBD1. This CDR3 comprises 17 residues. The junction had 15 bases not matched to a gene; V was cut back by 0 bases and J by 9 bases. In germline, CDR1 is SGHDT, CDR2 YYEEEE. The CDR3 nucleotides are TGTGCCAGCAGCTTGGATCGCATACCGGGACAGGGGAATGGGCAGTACTTC. Protein: CASSLDRIPGQGNGQYF.

This clone was picked up a small number of times. The chain combines TRBV30 with TRBJ1-6; no clear D. Looked up from germline, CDR1 is GTSNPN and CDR2 is SVGIG (reference sequence). V was shortened by 2 bases and J by 9 bases, with 11 bases between the two germline ends. The CDR3 loop spans 13 amino acids. Here the CDR3 DNA reads TGTGCCTGGAGTTCGCCCCACGGTTCACCCCTCCACTTT. Protein sequence: CAWSSPHGSPLHF.

The rearrangement links TRBV4-1 to TRBJ2-3, with D possibly being TRBD1 (5 bases). This CDR3 is 16 amino acids long. CDR1 is MGHRA and CDR2 is YSYEKL in the germline V gene. Deletions cut 2 bases from V and 3 bases from J, with 15 bases between. The CDR3 spells CASSQLQGPGTDTQYF. The CDR3 nucleotides read TGCGCCAGCAGCCAACTGCAGGGTCCAGGGACAGATACGCAGTATTTT.

The chain is built from TRBV5-6 and TRBJ2-5, with D possibly matching TRBD1 (6 bases). CDR1 and CDR2 (germline): SGHDT, YYEEEE. The CDR3 consists of 13 residues. With 4 bases removed from V and 5 bases from J, the gap between germline ends came to 12 bases. Here the CDR3 reads CASSTQGWETQYF. Written as DNA, the CDR3 is TGTGCCAGCAGCACACAGGGCTGGGAGACCCAGTACTTC.

The V call is TRBV7-6, the J call TRBJ1-3; 9 bases are shared with TRBD1. The CDR3 is made up of 15 amino acids. Germline-derived CDR1 and CDR2 are SGHVS and FNYEAQ. V shed 5 bases and J 4 bases; nucleotides not matched to a gene: 6. The CDR3 DNA reads as TGTGCCAGCAGCCTGGGACAGGGCGGAGGAAACACCATATATTTT. Protein product: CASSLGQGGGNTIYF.

The rearrangement uses TRBV30 and TRBJ1-2, with a tentative D call TRBD1 (5 bases). Germline V lookup: CDR1 GTSNPN, CDR2 SVGIG (reference sequence). With 4 bases removed from V and 4 bases from J, the gap between germline ends came to 7 bases. This CDR3 is built from 11 residues. The CDR3 coding sequence is TGTGCCTGGACGGGGGTCTATGGCTACACCTTC. It specifies CAWTGVYGYTF.

The chain employs TRBV13 and TRBJ2-7; maybe TRBD2 (5 bases). Germline CDR1 is PRHDT and CDR2 is FYEKMQ (reference sequence). With 5 bases removed from V and 0 bases from J, the gap between germline ends came to 8 bases. This CDR3 comprises 13 residues. In DNA form, the CDR3 reads TGTGCCAGCAGCGTAACTAGCTCCTACGAGCAGTACTTC. Its translation: CASSVTSSYEQYF.

There are a few counts of this clone. The chain couples TRBV4-3 to TRBJ1-1; 8 bases fit TRBD1. There are 15 residues in the CDR3. With V trimmed by 1 base and J by 3 bases, 4 bases remained unmatched. From germline, CDR1 is LGHNA and CDR2 YSLEER. CDR3 coding DNA: TGCGCCAGCAGCCAAGGAGGACAGGGTGACACTGAAGCTTTCTTT. This encodes CASSQGGQGDTEAFF.

In the case of this clone: Distinct nucleotide sequences in the sample also encode this CDR3. V gene TRBV5-5 combines with J gene TRBJ2-7; no firm D call. Germline loops: CDR1 SGHKS, CDR2 YYEKEE (reference sequence). This CDR3 region has 13 residues. Trimming cost V 1 base and J 1 base, with 6 bases left between them. The chain's CDR3 is CASSLILSYEQYF. CDR3 nucleotide sequence: TGTGCCAGCAGCTTGATACTGTCCTACGAGCAGTACTTC.

Written as DNA, the CDR3 is TGTGCCAGCAGCTTAGCAGGGACAGGGGTCGGTTCCGAGCAGTACTTC. Translated: CASSLAGTGVGSEQYF. V usage is TRBV7-2 and J usage is TRBJ2-7, with 10 positions matching TRBD1. The V and J ends lost 0 bases and 6 bases, in that order; junction bases with no gene match: 8. CDR1 is SGHTA and CDR2 is FQGNSA in the germline V gene. The CDR3 has 16 amino acids.

The rearrangement joins TRBV5-1 to TRBJ2-2, with 9 bases aligning to TRBD1. The CDR3 length is 16 residues. Germline V gene sequence: CDR1 SGHRS, CDR2 YFSETQ. The junction had 6 bases not matched to a gene; V was cut back by 0 bases and J by 6 bases. CDR3 sequence: CASSLVDRGNAGELFF. The CDR3 DNA reads TGCGCCAGCAGCTTGGTGGACAGGGGTAATGCCGGGGAGCTGTTTTTT.

The gene calls are TRBV11-2 and TRBJ2-7; 9 bases line up with TRBD2. The junction had 16 bases not matched to a gene; V was cut back by 2 bases and J by 5 bases. The germline V gene has CDR1 SGHAT and CDR2 FQNNGV. CDR3 length: 18 residues. As DNA, the CDR3 is TGTGCCAGCAGCTTACGGGGCCGGGGTAGCGGGAGTAGTCACGAGCAGTACTTC. This sequence encodes CASSLRGRGSGSSHEQYF. Together with reference TRBV11-2 and TRBJ2-7, the CDR3 gives the full variable domain: EAGVAQSPRYKIIEKRQSVAFWCNPISGHATLYWYQQILGQGPKLLIQFQNNGVVDDSQLPKDRFSAERLKGVDSTLKIQPAKLEDSAVYLCASSLRGRGSGSSHEQYFGPGTRLTVT.

CDR3 region: CAWSVDRGANTGELFF. The CDR3 DNA is TGTGCCTGGAGTGTGGACAGGGGCGCGAACACCGGGGAGCTGTTTTTT. The chain is built from TRBV30 and TRBJ2-2, with 9 positions matching TRBD1. CDR1 is GTSNPN and CDR2 is SVGIG in the germline V gene (reference sequence). The CDR3 has 16 amino acids. V shed 0 bases and J 0 bases; nucleotides not matched to a gene: 2.

This sequence joins TRBV15 and TRBJ1-4; possibly TRBD1 for D (6 bases). The V and J ends lost 0 bases and 8 bases respectively, with 13 bases between them. Germline loops: CDR1 LNHNV, CDR2 YYDKDF (reference sequence). This CDR3 has 15 amino acids. The CDR3 coding sequence is TGTGCCACCAGCAGAGATGGGGGCTTTCGGGAAAAACTGTTTTTT. This gives the protein CATSRDGGFREKLFF.

The J gene is TRBJ1-4, the V gene TRBV28, with 10 positions matching TRBD1. Losses at the gene ends were 6 bases for V and 10 bases for J; bases not matched to a gene: 5. Germline values: CDR1 MDHEN, CDR2 SYDVKM. The CDR3 length is 13 residues. The CDR3 protein is CASRRQGAGKLFF. The DNA of the CDR3 is TGTGCCAGCAGGCGACAGGGGGCGGGAAAACTGTTTTTT.

The chain recombines TRBV11-3 with TRBJ2-5, with a weak D call TRBD2 (7 bases). The CDR3 has 13 residues. CDR1 and CDR2 (germline): SGHNT, YENEEA. The V gene lost 6 bases and the J gene lost 5 bases, with 13 bases spanning the gap. The CDR3 nucleotides read TGTGCCAGCAGTAACAAGGGGGGGGAGACCCAGTACTTC. As protein: CASSNKGGETQYF.

This chain joins TRBV7-2 and TRBJ1-2, with 12 positions matching TRBD1. V lost 2 bases and J lost 8; bases outside the gene matches: 9. The CDR3 extends over 16 amino acids. The germline gives CDR1 SGHTA, CDR2 FQGNSA. CDR3 residues: CASSLSTGTGGNGYTF. For the CDR3, the DNA is TGTGCCAGCAGCTTAAGCACCGGGACAGGGGGCAACGGCTACACCTTC. Using reference TRBV7-2 and TRBJ1-2 for the parts outside the CDR3, the full variable domain is GAGVSQSPSNKVTEKGKDVELRCDPISGHTALYWYRQSLGQGLEFLIYFQGNSAPDKSGLPSDRFSAERTGGSVSTLTIQRTQQEDSAVYLCASSLSTGTGGNGYTFGSGTRLTVV.

The table lists this clone with a count of one. The rearrangement uses TRBV19 and TRBJ2-7; tentatively, D is TRBD2 (5 bases). Trimming took off 4 bases at V and 3 bases at J, with 16 bases between the two ends. This CDR3 region has 15 residues. Per germline, CDR1 LNHDA and CDR2 SQIVND (reference sequence). CDR3 in amino acids: CASSTLASSDYEQYF. The CDR3 DNA reads TGTGCCAGTAGTACCCTAGCCAGTAGCGACTACGAGCAGTACTTC.